The sequence of this T cell receptor beta chain was determined in a study of CXCR3-negative and CXCR3-positive naive CD8 T cells. Study-level results: Most assays were run on fresh PBMCs (CXCR3 expression partially decreased after cryopreservation). Naive cells positive for CXCR3 carried more hydrophobic TRB CDR3s than CXCR3-negative ones.

UMI-labeled 5' RACE TRB cDNA libraries were prepared from the cells. TCRdb derives one entry per CDR3 protein from the 5' RACE reads, leaving out DNA. The specimen's table records 120,000 to 150,000 distinct CDR3 sequences. With respect to this clonotype: Its antigen is not identified.

Per germline, CDR1 MDHEN and CDR2 SYDVKM. The CDR3 spans 16 residues. The source of this sequence is a human donor in good health. Some clones in this sample may be carry-over from other donors' samples. Sequencing used naive CXCR3+ CD8+ T cells from blood. Subset of the sample: CD45RO-CCR7+CD27+CD95- naive CD8+ T cells expressing CXCR3 (TNR3+). The rearrangement joins TRBV28 to TRBJ1-2; the D call of TRBD1 rests on TCRdb alone, since no DNA is present to check it. The CDR3 spells CASSKTGQEANYGYTF.